The present T cell receptor (beta chain) was sequenced within a study of T cells after yellow fever vaccination. This clonotype has a handful of counts. CDR3 size: 14 residues. The V gene's germline CDR1 is SNHLY and CDR2 FYNNEI. V lost 8 bases to trimming and J lost 10 bases; unmatched junction nucleotides: 13. TCRdb redid the calling of the 5' RACE reads with MiXCR, one entry per CDR3 protein. Of 500,000 to 650,000 distinct CDR3 sequences listed, about 15% are singletons. The chain is built from TRBV2 and TRBJ1-2; 10 nucleotides align to TRBD1. The sequencing used PBMCs, collected about 5 days after the first yellow fever vaccination. The clonotype was recovered from a young man who received the YFV17D yellow fever vaccine. The CDR3 sequence: CASASTGGQSDYTF. The CDR3 nucleotides read TGTGCCAGCGCCTCGACAGGGGGCCAATCGGACTACACCTTC.